This T cell receptor (beta chain) was recorded in a study of T cells after yellow fever vaccination. Broader study findings: A secondary response was less intense yet reached its peak sooner, at day 5 versus 15.

Remarks on this clonotype: Its antigen remains unidentified.

This CDR3 is built from 13 residues. The J segment lost 10 bases and the V segment lost 1 base, leaving 4 bases of the junction unmatched. Germline assignment: CDR1 SEHNR and CDR2 FQNEAQ (reference sequence). TCRdb re-called the 5' RACE reads with MiXCR, one entry per CDR3 protein. The profile shows 250,000 to 400,000 distinct CDR3 sequences, approximately 4.5% of them singletons. This receptor was identified in a man aged 18 to 30 who received the YFV17D yellow fever vaccine. Sequencing used PBMCs, obtained 15 days after the yellow fever booster vaccination. The chain is built from TRBV7-9 and TRBJ2-1, with TRBD2 identical over 7 bases. The CDR3 region has the DNA TGTGCCAGCAGCTTAGGGGACTATCCCGAGCAGTTCTTC. This sequence encodes CASSLGDYPEQFF.